Detailed here is one TCR beta chain. This sample is part of a study of technical replicates of blood from a handful of donors. Sequencing was performed with immunoSEQ multiplex PCR; in TCRdb, only in-frame clones are kept and a portion is missing. The sample holds about 78,000 clones; just under 95% are singletons and the top ten take roughly 0.26%. Germline loops: CDR1 SGHAT, CDR2 FQNNGV. This CDR3 comprises 16 residues. Trimming removed 2 bases from V and 2 bases from J; junction bases left unmatched: 4. Sequenced sample: T cells isolated from PBMCs. This TCR derives from a human donor in good health. This rearrangement joins TRBV11-2 to TRBJ1-3; TRBD1 agrees at 9 bases. CDR3 protein: CASSLPTGGAGNTIYF. CDR3 in DNA: TGTGCCAGCAGCTTACCCACAGGGGGCGCTGGAAACACCATATATTTT.